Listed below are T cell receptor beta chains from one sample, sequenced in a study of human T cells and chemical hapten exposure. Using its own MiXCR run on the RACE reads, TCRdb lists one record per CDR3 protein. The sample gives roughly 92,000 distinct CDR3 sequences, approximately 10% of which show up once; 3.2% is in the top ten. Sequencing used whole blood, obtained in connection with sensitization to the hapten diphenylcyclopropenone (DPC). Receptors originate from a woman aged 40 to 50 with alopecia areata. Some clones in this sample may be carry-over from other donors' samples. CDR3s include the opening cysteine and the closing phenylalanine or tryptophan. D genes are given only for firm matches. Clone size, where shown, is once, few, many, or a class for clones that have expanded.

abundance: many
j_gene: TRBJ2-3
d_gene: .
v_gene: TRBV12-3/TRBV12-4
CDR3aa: CASFSRFQDTQYF
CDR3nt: TGTGCCAGCTTTTCTAGATTTCAAGATACGCAGTATTTT

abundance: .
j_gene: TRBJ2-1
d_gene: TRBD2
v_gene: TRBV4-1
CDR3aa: CASSRPGTSRNEQFF
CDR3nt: TGCGCCAGCAGCCGTCCCGGGACTAGCAGGAATGAGCAGTTCTTC

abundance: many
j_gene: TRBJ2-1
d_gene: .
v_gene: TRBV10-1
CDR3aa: CASRSSSLDEQFF
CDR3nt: TGCGCCAGCAGGTCTTCTAGTCTCGATGAGCAGTTCTTC

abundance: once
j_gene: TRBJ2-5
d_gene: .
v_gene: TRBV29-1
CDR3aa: CSVHGFETETQYF
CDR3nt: TGCAGCGTTCACGGCTTCGAAACGGAGACCCAGTACTTC

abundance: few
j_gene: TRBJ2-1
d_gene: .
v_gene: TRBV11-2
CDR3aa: CASSLVVSHNEQFF
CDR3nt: TGTGCCAGCAGCTTAGTGGTCTCGCACAATGAGCAGTTCTTC

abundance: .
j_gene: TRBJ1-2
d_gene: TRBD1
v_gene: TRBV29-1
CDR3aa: CSASSRTGSTRGYTF
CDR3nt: TGCAGCGCCTCATCTCGGACAGGGTCGACAAGGGGCTACACCTTC

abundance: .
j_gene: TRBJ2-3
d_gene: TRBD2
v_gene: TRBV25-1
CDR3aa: CASSDPGGTDTQYF
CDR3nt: TGTGCCAGCAGTGATCCGGGGGGTACAGATACGCAGTATTTT

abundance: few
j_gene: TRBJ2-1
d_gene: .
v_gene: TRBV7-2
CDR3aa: CASLRRESSYNEQFF
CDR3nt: TGTGCCAGCCTTAGGAGGGAGAGCTCCTACAATGAGCAGTTCTTC

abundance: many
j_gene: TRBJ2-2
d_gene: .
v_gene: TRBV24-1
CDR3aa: CATSDPTGRTGELFF
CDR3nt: TGTGCCACCAGTGATCCGACAGGAAGGACCGGGGAGCTGTTTTTT

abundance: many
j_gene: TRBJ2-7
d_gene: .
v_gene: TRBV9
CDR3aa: CASSSRGGWPGEQYF
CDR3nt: TGTGCCAGCAGCTCCCGTGGGGGGTGGCCGGGCGAGCAGTACTTC

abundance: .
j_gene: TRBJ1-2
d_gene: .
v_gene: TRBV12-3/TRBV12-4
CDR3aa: CASTASGAGNYGYTF
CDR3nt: TGTGCCAGCACCGCGTCGGGTGCAGGGAACTATGGCTACACCTTC

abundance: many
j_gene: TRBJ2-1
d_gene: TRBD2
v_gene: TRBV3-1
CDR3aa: CASSQVPWRLAGGDNEQFF
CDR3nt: TGTGCCAGCAGCCAAGTCCCCTGGAGACTAGCGGGAGGGGACAATGAGCAGTTCTTC

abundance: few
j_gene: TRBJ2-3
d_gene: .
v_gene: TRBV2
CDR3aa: CASTADTDTQYF
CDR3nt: TGTGCCAGCACGGCGGACACAGATACGCAGTATTTT

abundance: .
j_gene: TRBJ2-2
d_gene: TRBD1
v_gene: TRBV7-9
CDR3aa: CASSLDRGGTGELFF
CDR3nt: TGTGCCAGCAGCTTGGACAGGGGTGGCACCGGGGAGCTGTTTTTT

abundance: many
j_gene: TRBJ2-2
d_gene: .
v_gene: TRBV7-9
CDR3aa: CASSFPRIGELFF
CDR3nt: TGTGCCAGCAGCTTCCCCCGGATTGGGGAGCTGTTTTTT

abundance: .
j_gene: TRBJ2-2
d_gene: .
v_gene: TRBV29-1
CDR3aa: CSGAATRDTGELFF
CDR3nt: TGCAGCGGGGCCGCTACTAGGGACACCGGGGAGCTGTTTTTT

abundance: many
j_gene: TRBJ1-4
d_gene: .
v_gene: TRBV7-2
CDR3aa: CASSLGGQVDEKLFF
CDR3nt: TGTGCCAGCAGCCTGGGGGGGCAGGTGGATGAAAAACTGTTTTTT

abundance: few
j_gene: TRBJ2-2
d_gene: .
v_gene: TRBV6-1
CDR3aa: CASSASANTGELFF
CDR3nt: TGTGCCAGCAGTGCTTCAGCGAACACCGGGGAGCTGTTTTTT

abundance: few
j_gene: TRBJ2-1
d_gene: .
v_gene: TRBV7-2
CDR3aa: CASSLYGPGQWGVNNEQFF
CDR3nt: TGTGCCAGCAGCCTTTATGGGCCCGGACAGTGGGGGGTGAACAATGAGCAGTTCTTC

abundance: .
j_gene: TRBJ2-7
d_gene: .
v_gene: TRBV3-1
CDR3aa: CASSQDPADRYF
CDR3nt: TGTGCCAGCAGCCAAGATCCCGCGGATCGGTACTTC

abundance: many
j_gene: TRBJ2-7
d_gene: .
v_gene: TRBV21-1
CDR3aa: CASSQNPRGLAEEGYEQYF
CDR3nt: TGTGCCAGCAGCCAAAATCCGCGGGGACTAGCGGAAGAGGGGTACGAGCAGTACTTC

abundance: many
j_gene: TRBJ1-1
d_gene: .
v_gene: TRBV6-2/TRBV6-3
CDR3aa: CASSWAPPGTEAFF
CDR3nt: TGTGCCAGCAGCTGGGCCCCCCCGGGGACTGAAGCTTTCTTT

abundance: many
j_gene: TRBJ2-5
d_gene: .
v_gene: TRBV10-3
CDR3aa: CAISGDETQYF
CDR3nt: TGTGCCATCAGCGGGGACGAGACCCAGTACTTC

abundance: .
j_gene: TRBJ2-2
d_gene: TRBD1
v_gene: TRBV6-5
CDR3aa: CASSTRDRAGELFF
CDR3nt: TGTGCCAGCAGTACTCGGGACAGGGCCGGGGAGCTGTTTTTT

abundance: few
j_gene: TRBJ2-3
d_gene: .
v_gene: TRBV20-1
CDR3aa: CSAGTGTDTQYF
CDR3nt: TGCAGTGCTGGGACCGGCACAGATACGCAGTATTTT

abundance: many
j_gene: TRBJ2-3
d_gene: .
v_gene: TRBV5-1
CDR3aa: CASSSLLADTQYF
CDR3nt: TGCGCCAGCAGCTCCCTCCTAGCGGATACGCAGTATTTT

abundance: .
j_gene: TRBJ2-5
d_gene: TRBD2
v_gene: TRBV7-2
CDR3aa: CASSLVSSGGAKTQYF
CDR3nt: TGTGCCAGCAGCTTAGTCTCTAGCGGGGGGGCGAAGACCCAGTACTTC

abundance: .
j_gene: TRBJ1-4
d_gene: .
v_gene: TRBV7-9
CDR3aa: CASSLTESGEKLFF
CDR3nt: TGTGCCAGCAGCTTAACGGAATCAGGGGAAAAACTGTTTTTT

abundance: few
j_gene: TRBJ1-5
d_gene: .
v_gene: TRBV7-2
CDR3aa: CASSLANVAGGQPQHF
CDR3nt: TGTGCCAGCAGCTTAGCAAATGTGGCAGGTGGGCAGCCCCAGCATTTT

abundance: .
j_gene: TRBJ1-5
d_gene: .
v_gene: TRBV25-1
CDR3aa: CASSETGTPNQPQHF
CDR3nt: TGTGCCAGCAGTGAAACTGGGACACCGAATCAGCCCCAGCATTTT

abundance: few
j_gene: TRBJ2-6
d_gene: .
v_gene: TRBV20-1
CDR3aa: CSAAGGSGANVLTF
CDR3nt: TGCAGTGCTGCCGGGGGCTCTGGGGCCAACGTCCTGACTTTC

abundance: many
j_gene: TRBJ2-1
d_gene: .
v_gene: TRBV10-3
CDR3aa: CAISEQGGSYNEQFF
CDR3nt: TGTGCCATCAGTGAGCAAGGGGGGTCCTACAATGAGCAGTTCTTC

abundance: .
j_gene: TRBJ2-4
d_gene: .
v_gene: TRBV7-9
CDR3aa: CASSPPASAKNIQYF
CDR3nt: TGTGCCAGCAGCCCACCGGCATCAGCCAAAAACATTCAGTACTTC

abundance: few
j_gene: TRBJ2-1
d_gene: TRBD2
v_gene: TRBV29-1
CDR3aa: CSVEGPRTSGISYNEQFF
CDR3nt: TGCAGCGTTGAAGGCCCCCGGACTAGCGGAATTTCCTACAATGAGCAGTTCTTC

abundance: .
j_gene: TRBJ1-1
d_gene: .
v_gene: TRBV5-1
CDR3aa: CASNKTRRPNTEAFF
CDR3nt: TGCGCCAGCAACAAGACCCGCAGGCCGAACACTGAAGCTTTCTTT

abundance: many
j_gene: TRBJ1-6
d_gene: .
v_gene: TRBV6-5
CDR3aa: CASSKTQGKWNSPLHF
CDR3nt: TGTGCCAGCAGTAAGACACAGGGCAAGTGGAATTCACCCCTCCACTTT

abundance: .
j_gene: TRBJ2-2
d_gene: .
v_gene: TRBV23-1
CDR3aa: CARIGTGELFF
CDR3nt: TGCGCCAGGATTGGGACCGGGGAGCTGTTTTTT

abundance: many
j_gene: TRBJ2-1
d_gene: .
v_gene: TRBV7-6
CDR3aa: CASSRWMQGEDEQFF
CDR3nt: TGTGCCAGCAGCCGATGGATGCAGGGTGAGGATGAGCAGTTCTTC

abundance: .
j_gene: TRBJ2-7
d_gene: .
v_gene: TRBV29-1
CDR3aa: CSVEPLGLDEQYF
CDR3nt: TGCAGCGTTGAGCCCTTGGGGTTGGACGAGCAGTACTTC

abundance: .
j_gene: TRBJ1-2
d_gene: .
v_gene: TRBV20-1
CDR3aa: CSARGQAYGYTF
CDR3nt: TGCAGTGCTAGAGGACAAGCCTATGGCTACACCTTC

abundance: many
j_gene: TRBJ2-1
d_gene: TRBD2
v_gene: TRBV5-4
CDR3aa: CASSMGLATDNEQFF
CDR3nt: TGTGCCAGCAGCATGGGACTAGCTACCGACAATGAGCAGTTCTTC

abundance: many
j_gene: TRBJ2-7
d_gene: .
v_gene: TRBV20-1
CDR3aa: CSARFTGQSSYEQYF
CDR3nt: TGCAGTGCTAGATTCACAGGACAGAGCTCCTACGAGCAGTACTTC

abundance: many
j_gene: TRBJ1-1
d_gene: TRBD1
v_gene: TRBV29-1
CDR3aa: CSAAKKGAPIWAFF
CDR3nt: TGCAGCGCCGCTAAAAAGGGGGCTCCCATTTGGGCTTTCTTT

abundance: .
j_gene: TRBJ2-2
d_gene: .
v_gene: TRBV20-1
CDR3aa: CSATQTGELFF
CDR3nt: TGCAGTGCTACCCAGACCGGGGAGCTGTTTTTT

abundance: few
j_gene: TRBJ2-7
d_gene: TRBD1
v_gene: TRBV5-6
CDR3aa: CASSRGLGTGRYEQYF
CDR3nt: TGTGCCAGCAGCCGGGGTCTAGGGACAGGACGCTACGAGCAGTACTTC

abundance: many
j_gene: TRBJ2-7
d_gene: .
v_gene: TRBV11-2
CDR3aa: CASSLGRGPEQYF
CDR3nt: TGTGCCAGCAGCTTAGGTAGGGGACCTGAGCAGTACTTC

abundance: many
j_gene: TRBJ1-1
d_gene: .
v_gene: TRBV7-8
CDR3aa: CASSFRQNTEAFF
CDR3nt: TGTGCCAGCAGCTTTAGGCAGAACACTGAAGCTTTCTTT

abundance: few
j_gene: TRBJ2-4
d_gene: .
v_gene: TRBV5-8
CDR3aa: CASSPAAIAKNIQYF
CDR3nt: TGTGCCAGCAGCCCAGCCGCCATAGCCAAAAACATTCAGTACTTC

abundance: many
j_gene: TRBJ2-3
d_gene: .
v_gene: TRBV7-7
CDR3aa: CASSLGLGSTDTQYF
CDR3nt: TGTGCCAGCAGCTTGGGGCTGGGAAGCACAGATACGCAGTATTTT

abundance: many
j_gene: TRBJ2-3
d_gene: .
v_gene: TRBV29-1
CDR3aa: CSSKGWTSSTDTQYF
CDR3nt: TGCAGCTCGAAGGGCTGGACATCTAGCACAGATACGCAGTATTTT

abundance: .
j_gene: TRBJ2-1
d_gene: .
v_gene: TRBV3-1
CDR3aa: CASSQEPGSSYNEQFF
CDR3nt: TGTGCCAGCAGCCAAGAACCCGGGAGCTCCTACAATGAGCAGTTCTTC

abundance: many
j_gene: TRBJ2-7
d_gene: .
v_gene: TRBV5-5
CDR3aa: CASSLEGYTYEQYF
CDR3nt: TGTGCCAGCAGCTTGGAAGGATATACCTACGAGCAGTACTTC

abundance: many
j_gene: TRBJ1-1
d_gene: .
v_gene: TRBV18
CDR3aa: CASSPDRLTEAFF
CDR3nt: TGTGCCAGCTCACCAGACAGGCTCACTGAAGCTTTCTTT

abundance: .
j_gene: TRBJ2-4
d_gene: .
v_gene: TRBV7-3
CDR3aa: CASSSSERKNIQYF
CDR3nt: TGTGCCAGCAGCTCTAGTGAGCGCAAAAACATTCAGTACTTC

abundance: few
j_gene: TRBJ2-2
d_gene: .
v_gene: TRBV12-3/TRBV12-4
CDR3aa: CASSSFLPGELFF
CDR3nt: TGTGCCAGCAGTTCCTTTCTACCCGGGGAGCTGTTTTTT

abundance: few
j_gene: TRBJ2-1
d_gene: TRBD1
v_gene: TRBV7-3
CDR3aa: CASSLTRQGDEQFF
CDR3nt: TGTGCCAGCAGCTTAACGAGACAGGGGGATGAGCAGTTCTTC

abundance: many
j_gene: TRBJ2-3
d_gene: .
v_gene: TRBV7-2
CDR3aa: CASGRGDGSDTQYF
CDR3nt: TGTGCCAGCGGAAGGGGAGATGGGTCAGATACGCAGTATTTT

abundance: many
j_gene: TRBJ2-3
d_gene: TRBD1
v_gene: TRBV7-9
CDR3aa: CASSRGQGGSTDTQYF
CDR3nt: TGTGCCAGCAGCCGGGGACAGGGGGGAAGCACAGATACGCAGTATTTT

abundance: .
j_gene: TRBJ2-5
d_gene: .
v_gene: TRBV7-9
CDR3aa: CASSFLAQETQYF
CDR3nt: TGTGCCAGCAGCTTTTTAGCCCAAGAGACCCAGTACTTC

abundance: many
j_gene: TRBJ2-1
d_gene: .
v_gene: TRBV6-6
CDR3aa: CASTVGGGGNERFF
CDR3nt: TGTGCCAGCACCGTGGGGGGTGGGGGCAATGAGCGGTTCTTC